The following is a TCR beta chain sequence with its context. This clonotype was picked up many times. The antigen it recognizes is unknown. The input lacks base qualities; no much larger clone sits a single base away. According to the germline V gene, CDR1 reads SGHVS and CDR2 reads FQNEAQ. From cysteine to phenylalanine, the CDR3 is 15 amino acids long. CDR3 DNA is the only sequence kept; it has 45 bases, read in frame from the first base. V is trimmed back by 5 bases and J by 5 bases, and the junction contains 4 bases that no gene match accounts for. The library was built by means of PCR. The instrument was an Illumina HiSeq 2500. TCR library preparation used molecular barcoding, with unique molecular identifiers applied to normalize quantification of the TCRbeta repertoire. The public reads were quality trimmed at Q25 with fastp and then assembled into clones with MiXCR by TCRdb, keeping productive beta chains. Identical CDR3 protein sequences are pooled into one entry, listed with their most common genes and DNA. In this sample the table shows 200,000 to 250,000 distinct CDR3 sequences, roughly a tenth of which occur a single time. The ten largest clones take up 25% to 30% of the sample.

The sample's treatment or condition label, decoded: allogeneic hematopoietic cell transplantation with graft depleted of TCRalphabeta T cells and CD19 B cells. TCRalphabeta/CD19-depleted allogeneic hematopoietic cell grafts were given to the transplant recipients, all of whom were children. The data originate from a study of T-cell reconstitution after alpha-beta-depleted transplantation in children (dated by TCRdb to the mid-2010s). Looking at the study overall: Using TCR repertoire profiling, the study followed T-cell immune reconstitution in a quantitative way in children after TCRalphabeta/CD19-depleted allogeneic hematopoietic cell transplantation. Broader findings and caveats from the paper: The apparently early recovery of alphabetaT-cell counts about two months after transplant reportedly depended on only several hundred rapidly expanded clones that came from non-depleted graft cells. Hyperexpanded clone frequencies declined over subsequent months; after one year, T-cell counts and TCRbeta diversity were mostly attributed to newly produced T cells. The high TCRbeta diversity at day 60 in some patients was ascribed to recipient T cells and intrathymic progenitors that had survived conditioning.

This clonotype was sampled from a child less than two years old with acute myeloid leukemia, due to receive a stem cell transplant. Sequenced material: PBMCs, taken before TCRalphabeta/CD19-depleted stem cell transplant. This receptor chain uses TRBV7-8 and TRBJ2-2, and TRBD2 aligns with 11 junction nucleotides. The DNA sequence follows: TGTGCCAGCAGCGATCTAGCGGGAGGAACCGGGGAGCTGTTTTTT. This encodes CASSDLAGGTGELFF.